This TCR beta chain is drawn from a study of monozygotic twins with inflammatory bowel disease. Whole-study results and caveats: Reduced clonotype sharing with other individuals was observed in IBD patients relative to healthy twins, especially with disease activity.

One blood sample of approximately 2.5 ml was taken from each donor. Germline V gives CDR1 SGHRS, CDR2 YFSETQ. The CDR3 runs to 13 residues. Eight separate reactions per sample served to make cDNA. Template switching introduced UMIs that contain a 6-nucleotide sample barcode. For each CDR3 protein, TCRdb gives one entry from its re-call of the 5' RACE reads, without DNA. Its listing shows under 150,000 distinct CDR3 sequences. A word on this clonotype: What it recognizes is unknown.

Source material: blood. The chain recombines TRBV5-1 with TRBJ2-5. The clonotype originates from a human donor with ulcerative colitis or Crohn's disease, or a healthy co-twin of an affected twin (not recorded which). The CDR3: CASSFQSWETQYF.